Sequencing of this T cell receptor beta chain was carried out in a study of T cell responses to AZD1222 COVID-19 vaccine. The CDR3 loop spans 16 amino acids. V was pared by 3 bases and J by 5 bases, with 6 bases of the junction left unmatched. Germline V gene data show CDR1 as KGHSH and CDR2 as LQKENI. In regard to this clone: Its antigen is not identified.

Regarding the study as a whole: Mostly white British, mostly female donors; authors suggested clonal diversity may be underestimated. There were repertoire samples only from the period after the peak T cell response. The CD4 TCRs associated with vaccination extended across spike and predominated at 160-218 and 743-854.

The method was immunoSEQ multiplex PCR; TCRdb's version includes in-frame clones alone and lacks a portion of them. The sample holds 80,000 or so clones, 90% seen once. The source of this sequence is an adult in good health. This chain links TRBV18 with TRBJ2-5; 13 bases line up with TRBD2. Sequencing used peripheral blood, obtained on day 0 of AZD1222 vaccination. CDR3 DNA sequence: TGTGCCAGCTCACCGGGACTAGCGGGGCAAAGGGAGACCCAGTACTTC. This translates into CASSPGLAGQRETQYF.